The 26 T cell receptor beta chains presented below share a single source sample, sequenced in a study of shared clonotypes between healthy human individuals (dated by TCRdb to about 2020). Receptor amplification or capture employed the immunoSEQ multiplex PCR assay. TCRdb re-hosts the immuneACCESS table, in-frame sequences only. Its copies lack some clones; in the studies checked, an unresolved V gene accounts for under half of them, and the cause for the rest is not known. For this sample the table gives millions of clones, of which approximately 95% were detected only once. The ten most abundant clones make up more than 0.1% of the sample. What was sequenced was naive CD4+ T cells sorted from blood. The sample's cell subset or site label is to be understood as: CD45RA+ positively selected. The source of these receptors is a man younger than 35 in good health.

The chain is built from TRBV7-2 and TRBJ1-6; possibly TRBD1 for D (5 bases). The V end was cut by 5 bases, the J end by 7 bases, with 18 bases between. The germline gives CDR1 SGHTA, CDR2 FQGNSA. CDR3 size: 16 residues. In DNA form, the CDR3 reads TGTGCCAGCAGCCCTTGGATTGGGGCGGACAATTCACCCCTCCACTTT. Translated: CASSPWIGADNSPLHF.

This chain connects TRBV5-5 to TRBJ2-5; perhaps TRBD2 as D (5 bases). V lost 2 bases to trimming and J lost 4 bases, with 15 bases between them. Germline CDR1 is SGHKS and CDR2 is YYEKEE (reference sequence). The CDR3 has 15 amino acids. CDR3 DNA: TGTGCCAGCAGCTTAAGGTACGGGGTCGGAGAGACCCAGTACTTC. Amino acids: CASSLRYGVGETQYF.

V and J are TRBV2 and TRBJ1-2; a possible D gene is TRBD1 (5 bases). Trimming removed 7 bases at V and 4 bases at J, with 13 bases between. The V gene's germline CDR1 is SNHLY and CDR2 FYNNEI. The CDR3 loop spans 13 amino acids. CDR3 coding DNA: TGTGCCAGCAAAGCGGGGGAAAGCTATGGCTACACCTTC. Translated, it gives CASKAGESYGYTF.

The chain carries TRBV6-8 and TRBJ2-4; TRBD2 is a possible D gene (5 bases). The V gene lost 4 bases and the J gene lost 3 bases, with 25 bases spanning the gap. The germline gives CDR1 MNHGY, CDR2 SAAAGT. CDR3 length equals 19 residues. CDR3 bases: TGTGCCAGCAGTTTTACCAGGACTTGCGGAGATTTGGTCAAAAACATTCAGTACTTC. Residues: CASSFTRTCGDLVKNIQYF.

V and J are TRBV30 and TRBJ1-6; D unresolved. The CDR3 length is 14 residues. The V and J ends lost 1 base and 0 bases respectively, with 4 bases between them. Germline V CDR1 and CDR2: GTSNPN, SVGIG (reference sequence). As DNA, the CDR3 is TGTGCCTGGAGTGATCGCTCCTATAATTCACCCCTCCACTTT. Its protein product is CAWSDRSYNSPLHF.

V and J are TRBV19 and TRBJ2-1; TRBD1 is a possible D gene (6 bases). V was clipped by 2 bases and J by 0 bases, with 20 bases between them. CDR1 LNHDA and CDR2 SQIVND come from the germline V gene (reference sequence). The length of the CDR3 is 19 residues. The CDR3 DNA sequence: TGTGCCAGTAGTATACGCAGGGGACGACTAATGAGCTCCTACAATGAGCAGTTCTTC. Residues: CASSIRRGRLMSSYNEQFF.

A single count supports this clone. The chain recombines TRBV7-2 with TRBJ2-7, with D tentatively TRBD1 (5 bases). Germline V gene sequence: CDR1 SGHTA, CDR2 FQGNSA. The CDR3 is 17 residues long. V was shortened by 2 bases and J by 1 base, with 18 bases between the two germline ends. Here the CDR3 DNA reads TGTGCCAGCAGCTTAAAGGGTATAACAGGCCAGTCCTACGAGCAGTACTTC. As protein: CASSLKGITGQSYEQYF. Together with reference TRBV7-2 and TRBJ2-7, the CDR3 gives the full variable domain: GAGVSQSPSNKVTEKGKDVELRCDPISGHTALYWYRQSLGQGLEFLIYFQGNSAPDKSGLPSDRFSAERTGGSVSTLTIQRTQQEDSAVYLCASSLKGITGQSYEQYFGPGTRLTVT.

The chain uses TRBV30 and TRBJ1-3; 8 bases align to TRBD1. V trimming: 1 base; J trimming: 2 bases; junction bases outside the gene matches: 4. Germline values: CDR1 GTSNPN, CDR2 SVGIG (reference sequence). There are 15 residues in the CDR3. The CDR3 bases are TGTGCCTGGAGTGCGTCGGACAGGGCTGGAAACACCATATATTTT. Protein sequence: CAWSASDRAGNTIYF.

V and J are TRBV18 and TRBJ2-5; no firm D call. Judging by the DNA end, TRBJ2-7 fits better; the J call may be wrong. CDR1 KGHSH and CDR2 LQKENI come from the germline V gene. This CDR3 comprises 13 residues. CDR3 protein: CASSPGFRYEQYF. CDR3 DNA: TGTGCCAGCTCACCAGGTTTCAGGTACGAGCAGTACTTC.

The rearrangement joins TRBV7-8 to TRBJ2-7; the match to TRBD2 covers 11 bases. The CDR3 is 20 residues long. CDR1 and CDR2 (germline): SGHVS, FQNEAQ. V lost 4 bases and J lost 0; bases outside the gene matches: 17. CDR3 region: CASSSYPSGGKQAHSYEQYF. Here the CDR3 DNA reads TGTGCCAGCAGCTCATATCCTAGCGGGGGGAAGCAGGCCCACTCCTACGAGCAGTACTTC. Using reference TRBV7-8 and TRBJ2-7 for the parts outside the CDR3, the full variable domain is GAGVSQSPRYKVAKRGQDVALRCDPISGHVSLFWYQQALGQGPEFLTYFQNEAQLDKSGLPSDRFFAERPEGSVSTLKIQRTQQEDSAVYLCASSSYPSGGKQAHSYEQYFGPGTRLTVT.

This rearrangement joins TRBV2 to TRBJ2-5; 12 nucleotides align to TRBD2. The germline V gene has CDR1 SNHLY and CDR2 FYNNEI. The CDR3 sequence is 16 residues long. V was pared by 5 bases and J by 5 bases, with 9 bases of the junction left unmatched. The CDR3 DNA sequence: TGTGCCAGCAGTCGCCGACTAGCGGGGGTGATGGAGACCCAGTACTTC. Amino acids: CASSRRLAGVMETQYF.

The rearrangement links TRBV6-1 to TRBJ2-3; D might be TRBD1 or TRBD2, each matching 5 bases. Germline loops: CDR1 MNHNS, CDR2 SASEGT. The length of the CDR3 is 15 residues. Trimming took off 6 bases at V and 4 bases at J, with 17 bases between the two ends. CDR3 coding DNA: TGTGCCAGCAGGCCCGGGACGGGCCTCCCAGATACGCAGTATTTT. The encoded protein is CASRPGTGLPDTQYF.

Worth noting for this clone: In the same sample, other DNA sequences code for this CDR3. This rearrangement joins TRBV9 to TRBJ2-3, with D uncertain. This CDR3 comprises 14 residues. Trimming shortened V by 0 bases and J by 2 bases, and 7 bases separated the two germline ends. From germline, CDR1 is SGDLS and CDR2 YYNGEE. CDR3 bases: TGTGCCAGCAGCGTAGGTACCGCCACAGATACGCAGTATTTT. It translates to CASSVGTATDTQYF.

The V gene is TRBV29-1, the J gene TRBJ2-3; D gene ambiguous. This CDR3 is built from 13 residues. The ends were cut back, 6 bases at V and 2 bases at J, with 12 bases in the middle. Germline V gene lookup returns CDR1 SQVTM and CDR2 ANQGSEA. CDR3 in amino acids: CSVSVGNTDTQYF. The CDR3 nucleotides are TGCAGCGTCTCGGTGGGGAACACAGATACGCAGTATTTT.

The V gene is TRBV28, the J gene TRBJ1-5; TRBD1 aligns across 7 bases. Germline V gene data show CDR1 as MDHEN and CDR2 as SYDVKM. Trimming took 2 bases from V and 3 from J; bases not matched to a gene: 4. The CDR3 extends over 15 amino acids. CDR3 residues: CASSLGGQFNQPQHF. The CDR3 DNA reads TGTGCCAGCAGTTTAGGGGGACAGTTCAATCAGCCCCAGCATTTT.

The chain couples TRBV5-1 to TRBJ2-3; 9 positions agree with TRBD1. The germline CDR1 and CDR2 sequences are SGHRS and YFSETQ. Trimming removed 4 bases from V and 0 bases from J; junction bases left unmatched: 0. This CDR3 has 14 residues. The CDR3 region has the DNA TGCGCCAGCAGCGGGACAGGGAGCACAGATACGCAGTATTTT. Its protein product is CASSGTGSTDTQYF.

The V and J genes are TRBV19 and TRBJ1-2, with D hard to call. Trimming left V 5 bases short and J 4 bases short, with 17 bases between. The CDR3 has 15 residues. Germline V gives CDR1 LNHDA, CDR2 SQIVND (reference sequence). The CDR3 spells CASSPNSYGSYGYTF. For the CDR3, the DNA is TGTGCCAGTAGTCCGAACAGCTATGGGAGCTATGGCTACACCTTC.

The rearrangement uses TRBV18 and TRBJ2-7; a possible D gene is TRBD2 (5 bases). CDR3 length equals 15 residues. Germline CDR1 and CDR2: KGHSH and LQKENI. Trimming left V 0 bases short and J 3 bases short, with 12 bases between. The CDR3 DNA reads TGTGCCAGCTCACCACCAGTGCTAGCAGGCTACGAGCAGTACTTC. Translation: CASSPPVLAGYEQYF.

This rearrangement joins TRBV27 to TRBJ1-6; D remains unclear. The CDR3 has 13 amino acids. CDR1 is MNHEY and CDR2 is SMNVEV in the germline V gene (reference sequence). V lost 2 bases and J lost 8, with 7 bases in between. CDR3 sequence: CASSLVLHSPLHF. CDR3 nucleotide sequence: TGTGCCAGCAGTTTAGTCCTGCATTCACCCCTCCACTTT.

Written as DNA, the CDR3 is TGCAGCGTTGGTGAGGACAGCGGTCCCGTCTTCTTTAATGAAAAACTGTTTTTT. It is translated as CSVGEDSGPVFFNEKLFF. V usage is TRBV29-1 and J usage is TRBJ1-4; a weak D match, TRBD1 (6 bases). CDR1 and CDR2 (germline): SQVTM, ANQGSEA. This CDR3 region has 18 residues. V was shortened by 4 bases and J by 4 bases, with 25 bases between the two germline ends.

The rearrangement joins TRBV12-5 to TRBJ1-2; 7 nucleotides align to TRBD1. Germline CDR1 is LGHNT and CDR2 is FRNRAP. V shed 6 bases, J shed 2 bases, and the junction held 6 bases outside the gene matches. This CDR3 has 14 amino acids. The CDR3, as DNA: TGTGCTAGTGGGGGGGACAGCCACAACTATGGCTACACCTTC. Residues: CASGGDSHNYGYTF. Variable domain in full (rest from reference TRBV12-5 and TRBJ1-2): DARVTQTPRHKVTEMGQEVTMRCQPILGHNTVFWYRQTMMQGLELLAYFRNRAPLDDSGMPKDRFSAEMPDATLATLKIQPSEPRDSAVYFCASGGDSHNYGYTFGSGTRLTVV.

The CDR3 sequence is CSVEDSWTDNYGYTF. CDR3 DNA: TGCAGCGTTGAAGATTCTTGGACAGATAACTATGGCTACACCTTC. V and J are TRBV29-1 and TRBJ1-2; a weak D match, TRBD1 (6 bases). V was shortened by 0 bases and J by 1 base, with 12 bases between the two germline ends. The CDR3 length is 15 residues. The germline V gene has CDR1 SQVTM and CDR2 ANQGSEA. The whole variable domain, filled in from reference TRBV29-1 and TRBJ1-2, reads SAVISQKPSRDICQRGTSLTIQCQVDSQVTMMFWYRQQPGQSLTLIATANQGSEATYESGFVIDKFPISRPNLTFSTLTVSNMSPEDSSIYLCSVEDSWTDNYGYTFGSGTRLTVV.

The chain carries TRBV7-6 and TRBJ1-3; possible D gene TRBD1, 6 bases. Between the trimmed V and J ends, which lost 10 bases and 6 bases, there was a span of 16 bases. The CDR3 extends over 13 amino acids. Per the germline V gene, CDR1 is SGHVS and CDR2 is FNYEAQ. CDR3 sequence: CATRGASSNTIYF. The CDR3 DNA reads as TGTGCCACCCGGGGGGCCTCCTCAAACACCATATATTTT.

This clone appeared once. This chain joins TRBV19 and TRBJ2-7; 12 bases map to TRBD2. Germline CDR1 LNHDA, CDR2 SQIVND (reference sequence). The J segment lost 0 bases and the V segment lost 5 bases, leaving 5 bases of the junction unmatched. The CDR3 length is 16 residues. The CDR3: CASSALTSGGSYEQYF. The DNA for the CDR3 is TGTGCCAGTAGTGCGCTGACTAGCGGGGGCTCCTACGAGCAGTACTTC.

This chain joins TRBV6-1 and TRBJ2-5, with a weak D call TRBD1 (5 bases). In germline, CDR1 is MNHNS, CDR2 SASEGT. Trimming cost V 4 bases and J 1 base, with 10 bases left between them. The CDR3 loop spans 14 amino acids. For the CDR3, the DNA is TGTGCCAGCAGTGGTAGGGGTGTCCAAGAGACCCAGTACTTC. The encoded protein is CASSGRGVQETQYF.

CDR3 in DNA: TGTGCCAGCAGCTCGGGACTAGCGGGGGCCTACACAGATACGCAGTATTTT. Residues: CASSSGLAGAYTDTQYF. The chain links TRBV5-4 to TRBJ2-3, with 14 bases lining up with TRBD2. The germline gives CDR1 SGHNT, CDR2 YYREEE (reference sequence). This CDR3 comprises 17 residues. V lost 3 bases and J lost 2; bases outside the gene matches: 5.